This TCR beta chain was identified during a study of blood T cell repertoires in COVID-19. Per the study methods: Nucleated cell counts were estimated from reference gene primer amplification. Clones were read by immunoSEQ multiplex PCR, and TCRdb kept only the in-frame ones, dropping some. V, J and clone size reflect that table, while D and trimming were determined from the DNA. This table has 93,000 or so clones, roughly 82% appearing once. Deletions cut 4 bases from V and 3 bases from J, with 18 bases between. The CDR3 contains 16 residues. Per germline, CDR1 KGHSH and CDR2 LQKENI. This receptor was taken from a human donor in a cohort sampled during active COVID-19. The specimen was peripheral blood. V gene TRBV18 combines with J gene TRBJ1-1, with a weak D call TRBD1 (6 bases). CDR3 in DNA: TGTGCCAGCTCACGAGAGACAGGTTCTCTCGACACTGAAGCTTTCTTT. Its protein product is CASSRETGSLDTEAFF.